The present T cell receptor (beta chain) was sequenced within a study of T cell responses to AZD1222 COVID-19 vaccine. Overall study findings and caveats: White British people made up most donors, females outnumbered males, and clonal diversity was possibly underestimated. The repertoires were collected only after the peak T cell response.

Germline CDR1 SGHRS, CDR2 YFSETQ. V gave up 0 bases and J gave up 8 bases, with 6 bases separating them. The CDR3 spans 12 residues. To note about this clone: The antigen remains unidentified.

Clones were sequenced by immunoSEQ multiplex PCR, and TCRdb holds only the in-frame ones, with some missing. Seen here are under 150,000 clones, roughly 93% observed once, and the top ten hold about 0.86%. This clonotype was obtained from an adult in good health. This chain links TRBV5-1 with TRBJ2-1; the D is unclear. This specimen consisted of peripheral blood, obtained on day 0 of AZD1222 vaccination. The CDR3 sequence is CASSLARDEQFF. The CDR3 nucleotides are TGCGCCAGCAGCTTGGCACGGGATGAGCAGTTCTTC.